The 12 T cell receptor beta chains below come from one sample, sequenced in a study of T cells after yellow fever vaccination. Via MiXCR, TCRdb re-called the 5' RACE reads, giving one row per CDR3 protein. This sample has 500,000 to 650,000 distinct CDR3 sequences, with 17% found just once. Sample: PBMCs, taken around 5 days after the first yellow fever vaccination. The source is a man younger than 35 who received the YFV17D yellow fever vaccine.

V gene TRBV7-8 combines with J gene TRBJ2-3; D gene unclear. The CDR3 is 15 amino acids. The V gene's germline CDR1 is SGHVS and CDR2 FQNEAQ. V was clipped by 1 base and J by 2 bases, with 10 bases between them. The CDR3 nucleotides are TGTGCCAGCAGCTTAGACAATCCTGTCACAGATACGCAGTATTTT. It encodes CASSLDNPVTDTQYF. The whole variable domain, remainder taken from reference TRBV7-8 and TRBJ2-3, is GAGVSQSPRYKVAKRGQDVALRCDPISGHVSLFWYQQALGQGPEFLTYFQNEAQLDKSGLPSDRFFAERPEGSVSTLKIQRTQQEDSAVYLCASSLDNPVTDTQYFGPGTRLTVL.

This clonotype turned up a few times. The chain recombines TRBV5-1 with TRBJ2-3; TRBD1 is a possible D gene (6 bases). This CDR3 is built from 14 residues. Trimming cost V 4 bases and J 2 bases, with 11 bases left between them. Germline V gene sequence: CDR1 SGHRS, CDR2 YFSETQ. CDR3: CASSAGVLTDTQYF. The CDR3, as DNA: TGCGCCAGCAGCGCAGGGGTCCTCACAGATACGCAGTATTTT.

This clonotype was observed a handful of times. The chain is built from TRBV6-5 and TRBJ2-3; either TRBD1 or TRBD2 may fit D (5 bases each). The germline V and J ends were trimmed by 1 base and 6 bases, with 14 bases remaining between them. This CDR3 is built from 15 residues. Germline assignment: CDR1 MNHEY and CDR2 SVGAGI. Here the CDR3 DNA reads TGTGCCAGCAGTTACTTGGGGGTTTACAGTGATACGCAGTATTTT. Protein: CASSYLGVYSDTQYF.

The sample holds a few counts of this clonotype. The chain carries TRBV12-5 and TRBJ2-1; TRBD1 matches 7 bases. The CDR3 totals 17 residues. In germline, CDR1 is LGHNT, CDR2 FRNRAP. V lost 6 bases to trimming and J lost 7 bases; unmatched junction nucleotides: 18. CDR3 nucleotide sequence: TGTGCTAGTGGGTCTCCCTGCCTAGGGGGCATCTGTAATGAGCAGTTCTTC. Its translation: CASGSPCLGGICNEQFF.

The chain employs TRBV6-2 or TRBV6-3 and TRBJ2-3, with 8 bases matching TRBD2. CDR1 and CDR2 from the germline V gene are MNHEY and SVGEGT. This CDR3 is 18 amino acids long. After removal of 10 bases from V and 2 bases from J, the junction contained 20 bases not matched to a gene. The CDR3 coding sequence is TGTGCCATTCGACCTTCCTTTGCGGGGGGCCGGCCCACAGATACGCAGTATTTT. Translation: CAIRPSFAGGRPTDTQYF.

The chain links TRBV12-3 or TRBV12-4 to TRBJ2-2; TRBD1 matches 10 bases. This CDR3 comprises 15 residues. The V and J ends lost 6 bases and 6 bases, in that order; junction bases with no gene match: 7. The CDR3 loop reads CASRLEGQGAGELFF. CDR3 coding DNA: TGTGCCAGCAGATTGGAAGGACAGGGGGCCGGGGAGCTGTTTTTT.

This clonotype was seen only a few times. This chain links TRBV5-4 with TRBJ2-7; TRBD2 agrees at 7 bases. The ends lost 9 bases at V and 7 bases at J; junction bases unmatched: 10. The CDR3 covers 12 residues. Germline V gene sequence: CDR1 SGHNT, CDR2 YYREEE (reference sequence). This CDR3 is CATDRDGGEQYF. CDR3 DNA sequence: TGTGCCACTGACAGAGACGGGGGGGAGCAGTACTTC.

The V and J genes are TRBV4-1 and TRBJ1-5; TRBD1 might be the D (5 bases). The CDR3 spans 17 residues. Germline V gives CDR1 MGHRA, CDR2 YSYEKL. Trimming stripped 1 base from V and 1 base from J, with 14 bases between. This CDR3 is CASSQVGPRPSNQPQHF. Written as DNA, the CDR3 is TGCGCCAGCAGCCAAGTGGGACCTCGGCCCAGCAATCAGCCCCAGCATTTT.

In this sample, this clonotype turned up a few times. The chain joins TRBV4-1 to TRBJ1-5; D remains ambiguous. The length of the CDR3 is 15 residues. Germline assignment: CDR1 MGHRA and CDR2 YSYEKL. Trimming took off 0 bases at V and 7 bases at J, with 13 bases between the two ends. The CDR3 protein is CASSQDARVGQPQHF. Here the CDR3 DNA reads TGCGCCAGCAGCCAAGATGCGAGGGTGGGGCAGCCCCAGCATTTT.

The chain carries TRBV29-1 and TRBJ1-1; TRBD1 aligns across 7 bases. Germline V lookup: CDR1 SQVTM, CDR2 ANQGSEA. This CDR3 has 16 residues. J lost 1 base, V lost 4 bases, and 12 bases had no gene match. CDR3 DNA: TGCAGCGTTGTGAGGTTCCCAGGGGGACCGAACACTGAAGCTTTCTTT. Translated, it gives CSVVRFPGGPNTEAFF.

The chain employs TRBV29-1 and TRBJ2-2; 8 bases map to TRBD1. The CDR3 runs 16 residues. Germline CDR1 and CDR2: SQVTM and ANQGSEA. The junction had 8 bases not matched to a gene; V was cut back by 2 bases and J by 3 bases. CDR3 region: CSVEQGAFSDTGELFF. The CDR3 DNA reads TGCAGCGTTGAACAGGGGGCCTTCTCTGACACCGGGGAGCTGTTTTTT.

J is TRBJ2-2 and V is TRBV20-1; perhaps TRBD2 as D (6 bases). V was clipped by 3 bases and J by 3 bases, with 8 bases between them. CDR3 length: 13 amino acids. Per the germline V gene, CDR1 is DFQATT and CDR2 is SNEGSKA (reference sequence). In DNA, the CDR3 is TGCAGTGCTAGGCGGGGATACACCGGGGAGCTGTTTTTT. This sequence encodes CSARRGYTGELFF.